This T cell receptor (beta chain) was found in a study of blood T cell repertoires in COVID-19. Overall study: PBMCs, B-cell-depleted T cells, or T cells provided the cDNA or gDNA that made up the material.

V lost 4 bases and J lost 4; bases outside the gene matches: 7. The CDR3 has 15 amino acids. Looked up from germline, CDR1 is MNHEY and CDR2 is SMNVEV (reference sequence). Clones were read by immunoSEQ multiplex PCR, and TCRdb kept only the in-frame ones, dropping some. Of roughly 55,000 clones in the sample, around 87% are singletons; the top ten hold 6% to 7%. V gene TRBV27 combines with J gene TRBJ2-1, with 7 positions matching TRBD1. The specimen was peripheral blood. The source of this sequence is a man in his forties or fifties with active COVID-19. CDR3 residues: CASSSLGGGYNEQFF. The CDR3 region has the DNA TGTGCCAGCAGTTCGCTAGGGGGCGGGTACAATGAGCAGTTCTTC.